Below, 3 T cell receptor beta chains from the same sample are listed, as sequenced in a study of blood T cell repertoires in COVID-19. Here immunoSEQ multiplex PCR was the method, and the copy in TCRdb shows in-frame clones only, minus some. Of under 400,000 clones in the sample, about 90% were seen once. Sequencing was carried out using PBMCs or T cells enriched from blood (not recorded which). The receptors shown here come from a young woman who had been exposed to COVID-19.

The rearrangement links TRBV28 to TRBJ2-1; 8 bases match TRBD2. From germline, CDR1 is MDHEN and CDR2 SYDVKM. This CDR3 is 15 amino acids long. V was clipped by 6 bases and J by 8 bases; unmatched bases: 12. CDR3 DNA: TGTGCCAGCAGGGGTCCGGGACTAGGGGTACATGAGCAGTTCTTC. It specifies CASRGPGLGVHEQFF.

The V gene is TRBV28, the J gene TRBJ2-7; D possibly corresponds to TRBD2 (6 bases). The CDR3 sequence is 14 residues long. Germline CDR1 is MDHEN and CDR2 is SYDVKM. The V gene lost 7 bases and the J gene lost 2 bases, with 15 bases spanning the gap. The CDR3 DNA is TGTGCCAGCAAACTAGGGACTGCTCCCTACGAGCAGTACTTC. It translates to CASKLGTAPYEQYF.

The chain carries TRBV29-1 and TRBJ1-2; D is uncertain. The CDR3 contains 9 residues. Germline lookup yields CDR1 SQVTM and CDR2 ANQGSEA. Deletions cut 7 bases from V and 8 bases from J, with 8 bases between. CDR3 region: CSAERGYTF. CDR3 in DNA: TGCAGCGCGGAGAGAGGCTACACCTTC.